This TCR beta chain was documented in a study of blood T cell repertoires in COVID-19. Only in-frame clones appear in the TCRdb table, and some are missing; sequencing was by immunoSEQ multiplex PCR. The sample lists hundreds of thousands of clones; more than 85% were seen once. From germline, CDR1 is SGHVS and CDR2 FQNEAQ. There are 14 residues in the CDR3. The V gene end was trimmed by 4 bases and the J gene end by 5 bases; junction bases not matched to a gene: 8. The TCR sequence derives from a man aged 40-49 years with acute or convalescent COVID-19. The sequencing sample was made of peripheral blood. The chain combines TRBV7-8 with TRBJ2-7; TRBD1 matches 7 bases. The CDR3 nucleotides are TGTGCCAGCAGCTATCATGACAGGGCCCACGAGCAGTACTTC. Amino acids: CASSYHDRAHEQYF.